The 29 T cell receptor beta chains in this list originate from one sample, sequenced in a study of T cell changes during pregnancy in multiple sclerosis (dated by TCRdb to between 2018 and 2020). To prepare the library, the immunoSEQ multiplex PCR assay was applied. Sourced from immuneACCESS, this table was stored by TCRdb with only in-frame sequences that have V and J called. A share of the clones is absent; for the studies checked, an unresolved V gene accounts for under half, and the remainder has no known explanation. In all, the sample holds 25,000 to 30,000 clones, and more than 80% of those were seen once. Together, the top ten hold roughly 5.7% of the sample. The sample here was CD8+ T cells from peripheral blood mononuclear cells, taken before pregnancy. The receptors originated from a female donor with multiple sclerosis, enrolled in a pregnancy study.

The CDR3 is CASSSSSGAPYEQYF. The CDR3 DNA follows: TGTGCCAGCAGCTCCTCATCAGGGGCTCCCTACGAGCAGTACTTC. V usage is TRBV13 and J usage is TRBJ2-7; TRBD1 is a possible D gene (6 bases). This CDR3 contains 15 residues. With 4 bases removed from V and 2 bases from J, the gap between germline ends came to 15 bases. Germline V gene data show CDR1 as PRHDT and CDR2 as FYEKMQ (reference sequence).

The chain links TRBV5-8 to TRBJ2-1; 9 bases map to TRBD2. Germline loops: CDR1 SGHTS, CDR2 YDEGEE. The length of the CDR3 is 18 residues. Trimming at V came to 6 bases and at J to 0 bases, leaving 13 bases not matched to a gene. The DNA of the CDR3 is TGTGCCAGCAATTTTGGGGGGCTAGCGGGAAGCTCCTACAATGAGCAGTTCTTC. It translates to CASNFGGLAGSSYNEQFF.

The chain carries TRBV7-6 and TRBJ2-1, with D possibly being TRBD2 (5 bases). V was cut by 6 bases and J by 4 bases, with 16 bases left in between. Germline lookup yields CDR1 SGHVS and CDR2 FNYEAQ. The CDR3 covers 15 residues. CDR3 sequence: CASSLSGGLYNEQFF. CDR3 DNA: TGTGCCAGCAGTCTCAGCGGAGGCTTGTACAATGAGCAGTTCTTC. Full variable domain (missing parts from reference TRBV7-6 and TRBJ2-1): GAGVSQSPRYKVTKRGQDVALRCDPISGHVSLYWYRQALGQGPEFLTYFNYEAQQDKSGLPNDRFSAERPEGSISTLTIQRTEQRDSAMYRCASSLSGGLYNEQFFGPGTRLTVL.

This clone is a singleton in its sample. The rearrangement joins TRBV7-9 to TRBJ1-1; 7 positions match TRBD1. Looked up from germline, CDR1 is SEHNR and CDR2 is FQNEAQ (reference sequence). CDR3 length: 12 residues. Trimming took 5 bases from V and 8 from J; bases not matched to a gene: 5. CDR3 region: CASSLPDREAFF. CDR3 in DNA: TGTGCCAGCAGCCTACCGGACAGGGAAGCTTTCTTT. Complete variable domain (other parts from reference TRBV7-9 and TRBJ1-1): DTGVSQNPRHKITKRGQNVTFRCDPISEHNRLYWYRQTLGQGPEFLTYFQNEAQLEKSRLLSDRFSAERPKGSFSTLEIQRTEQGDSAMYLCASSLPDREAFFGQGTRLTVV.

The chain carries TRBV28 and TRBJ2-7; 9 nucleotides match TRBD1. The CDR3 loop spans 15 amino acids. With V trimmed by 5 bases and J by 5 bases, 10 bases remained unmatched. Per the germline V gene, CDR1 is MDHEN and CDR2 is SYDVKM. CDR3: CASSKIGTGINEQYF. Written as DNA, the CDR3 is TGTGCCAGCAGTAAGATCGGGACAGGGATCAACGAGCAGTACTTC.

The chain has TRBV4-2 and TRBJ1-6; D ambiguous. This CDR3 is 15 amino acids long. Germline V CDR1 and CDR2: LGHNA, YNFKEQ. With 0 bases removed from V and 7 bases from J, the gap between germline ends came to 10 bases. CDR3 protein: CASSQEEGLNSPLHF. The DNA of the CDR3 is TGTGCCAGCAGCCAAGAGGAGGGATTGAATTCACCCCTCCACTTT.

The rearrangement uses TRBV28 and TRBJ1-5, with D possibly TRBD1 on 5 matching bases. The CDR3 is made up of 15 amino acids. Germline CDR1 reads MDHEN; CDR2 reads SYDVKM. The V end lost 3 bases, the J end lost 6 bases, and 15 bases lay between the germline ends. The DNA for the CDR3 is TGTGCCAGCAGTTTCCTCCCAGGGCCGGGTCAGCCCCAGCATTTT. Protein sequence: CASSFLPGPGQPQHF.

V gene TRBV9 combines with J gene TRBJ2-6, with D hard to call. Germline lookup yields CDR1 SGDLS and CDR2 YYNGEE. This CDR3 contains 15 residues. Between the trimmed V and J ends, which lost 0 bases and 0 bases, there was a span of 4 bases. DNA for the CDR3: TGTGCCAGCAGCGTAGCTAACTCTGGGGCCAACGTCCTGACTTTC. Protein sequence: CASSVANSGANVLTF.

Turning to this clone: The junction departs from germline at one end; a sequencing error may be responsible. This sequence joins TRBV10-3 and TRBJ1-2; 7 positions agree with TRBD1. The CDR3 is made up of 15 amino acids. Germline lookup yields CDR1 ENHRY and CDR2 SYGVKD. Here the CDR3 reads CASSPPWGQSYGYTF. The CDR3 bases are TGTGCCAGCAGTCCTCCCTGGGGACAGTCCTATGGCTACACCTTC.

This sequence joins TRBV27 and TRBJ2-3, with 9 bases matching TRBD2. Germline V CDR1 and CDR2: MNHEY, SMNVEV (reference sequence). CDR3 length: 15 residues. Losses at the gene ends were 7 bases for V and 2 bases for J; bases not matched to a gene: 7. The CDR3 loop reads CASNLLAGSTDTQYF. For the CDR3, the DNA is TGTGCCAGCAATCTTCTAGCGGGGTCCACAGATACGCAGTATTTT.

Here the CDR3 reads CASSETDRGSDEQYF. CDR3 DNA sequence: TGTGCCAGCAGTGAAACGGACAGGGGATCGGACGAGCAGTACTTC. The chain links TRBV25-1 to TRBJ2-7; the match to TRBD1 covers 9 bases. The CDR3 spans 15 residues. CDR1 MGHDK and CDR2 SYGVNS come from the germline V gene. V trimming: 2 bases; J trimming: 5 bases; junction bases outside the gene matches: 7.

The genes are TRBV7-2 and TRBJ1-5; no clear D gene. This CDR3 is built from 14 residues. Looked up from germline, CDR1 is SGHTA and CDR2 is FQGNSA. V was shortened by 4 bases and J by 2 bases, with 9 bases between the two germline ends. CDR3 region: CASSSNIGNQPQHF. CDR3 DNA sequence: TGTGCCAGCAGCTCTAATATAGGCAATCAGCCCCAGCATTTT.

The J gene is TRBJ1-1, the V gene TRBV7-2; no clear D. Deletions cut 5 bases from V and 4 bases from J, with 8 bases between. The CDR3 runs 12 residues. The germline CDR1 and CDR2 sequences are SGHTA and FQGNSA. The CDR3 nucleotides read TGTGCCAGCAGCCCCACGAGCACTGAAGCTTTCTTT. It encodes CASSPTSTEAFF.

In its sample, this clone was seen once. This chain links TRBV4-1 with TRBJ2-3, with D possibly being TRBD1 (6 bases). Germline V gene sequence: CDR1 MGHRA, CDR2 YSYEKL. The ends were cut back, 4 bases at V and 5 bases at J, with 13 bases in the middle. The CDR3 has 14 amino acids. The DNA for the CDR3 is TGCGCCAGCAGCCCCTCGAGCAGGGGAGATACGCAGTATTTT. Its protein product is CASSPSSRGDTQYF.

V gene TRBV16 combines with J gene TRBJ1-6, with a possible D match to TRBD1 (6 bases). This CDR3 has 14 residues. The germline gives CDR1 KGHSY, CDR2 FQNENV. Trimming took off 4 bases at V and 9 bases at J, with 13 bases between the two ends. CDR3 loop: CASSPAQGSSPLHF. The CDR3 DNA is TGTGCCAGCAGCCCCGCCCAGGGGAGTTCACCCCTCCACTTT.

By share, this clone counts as medium-sized (0.01 to 0.1%). The chain carries TRBV4-3 and TRBJ1-4; D not resolved. The germline gives CDR1 LGHNA, CDR2 YSLEER. V lost 1 base to trimming and J lost 4 bases, with 10 bases between them. The CDR3 runs 15 residues. CDR3 protein: CASSQARGYNEKLFF. CDR3 nucleotide sequence: TGCGCCAGCAGCCAAGCTCGGGGTTATAATGAAAAACTGTTTTTT.

This clone was picked up one time. The V and J genes are TRBV9 and TRBJ1-2, with 11 nucleotides matching TRBD1. The CDR3 spans 15 residues. CDR1 and CDR2 (germline): SGDLS, YYNGEE. Germline trimming cut 4 bases from V and 7 bases from J; bases unmatched to any gene: 9. Written as DNA, the CDR3 is TGTGCCAGCAGCTCACTGGACAGGGGGCGAGTTGGCTACACCTTC. It translates to CASSSLDRGRVGYTF.

The rearrangement links TRBV9 to TRBJ2-3; 10 bases agree with TRBD2. Germline CDR1 reads SGDLS; CDR2 reads YYNGEE. The trim removed 4 bases at V and 3 bases at J, leaving 5 bases unmatched. This CDR3 contains 15 residues. Here the CDR3 reads CASSKSGGETDTQYF. CDR3 DNA sequence: TGTGCCAGCAGCAAAAGCGGGGGGGAGACAGATACGCAGTATTTT.

The J gene is TRBJ1-1, the V gene TRBV14; 7 positions match TRBD1. V was pared by 4 bases and J by 0 bases, with 8 bases of the junction left unmatched. Germline values: CDR1 SGHDN, CDR2 FVKESK. The length of the CDR3 is 16 residues. The CDR3 DNA reads TGTGCCAGCAGCCGAGACAGGGTCTTCATGAACACTGAAGCTTTCTTT. The encoded protein is CASSRDRVFMNTEAFF.

The rearrangement joins TRBV5-5 to TRBJ2-7; weak D call: TRBD1 (5 bases). CDR3 length equals 16 residues. Germline CDR1 SGHKS, CDR2 YYEKEE (reference sequence). V shed 4 bases and J shed 0 bases, with 17 bases lying between them. The CDR3 nucleotides are TGTGCCAGCAGCGGGGCGGCGGACATGAGCTCCTACGAGCAGTACTTC. This encodes CASSGAADMSSYEQYF.

This clone occurred a few times. The rearrangement links TRBV4-3 to TRBJ1-1; D ambiguous. Trimming removed 1 base at V and 5 bases at J, with 11 bases between. The germline CDR1 and CDR2 sequences are LGHNA and YSLEER. The CDR3 contains 14 residues. CDR3 in amino acids: CASSQGTAGTEAFF. Here the CDR3 DNA reads TGCGCCAGCAGCCAAGGGACCGCGGGGACTGAAGCTTTCTTT.

Note on this clone: This CDR3 is also generated by other DNA sequences in the sample. The chain links TRBV9 to TRBJ2-7; D is unresolved. V lost 0 bases, J lost 2 bases, and 9 bases lay in between. The CDR3 length is 14 residues. CDR1 and CDR2 (germline): SGDLS, YYNGEE. CDR3: CASSVGGGTYEQYF. The CDR3 nucleotides read TGTGCCAGCAGCGTAGGAGGCGGAACCTACGAGCAGTACTTC.

The rearrangement joins TRBV12-5 to TRBJ1-4; TRBD1 matches 9 bases. Trimming at V came to 2 bases and at J to 8 bases, leaving 9 bases not matched to a gene. This CDR3 spans 16 amino acids. Germline assignment: CDR1 LGHNT and CDR2 FRNRAP. The CDR3 bases are TGTGCTAGTGGTTTGAGCCCCCGGGACAGGGACGAAAAACTGTTTTTT. The encoded protein is CASGLSPRDRDEKLFF.

This sequence joins TRBV6-1 and TRBJ2-1; perhaps TRBD1 as D (6 bases). Germline CDR1 and CDR2: MNHNS and SASEGT. The ends were cut back, 5 bases at V and 7 bases at J, with 12 bases in the middle. CDR3 size: 13 residues. CDR3 residues: CASSFSQGNEQFF. The DNA of the CDR3 is TGTGCCAGCAGTTTTTCACAGGGTAATGAGCAGTTCTTC.

The chain carries TRBV14 and TRBJ1-2; D possibly corresponds to TRBD1 (5 bases). This CDR3 spans 14 amino acids. CDR1 SGHDN and CDR2 FVKESK come from the germline V gene. Trimming cost V 1 base and J 4 bases, with 10 bases left between them. CDR3 DNA: TGTGCCAGCAGCCAAGCTGACAGCTTCTATGGCTACACCTTC. Translating gives CASSQADSFYGYTF.

This sequence joins TRBV21-1 and TRBJ1-2; TRBD1 is the table's D call and was not checked against the DNA. TRBV21-1 is given as a pseudogene. The CDR3 runs to 14 residues. The CDR3 DNA follows: TGTGCCAGCAGCTACAGGGACCAAGGCTATGGCTACACCTTC. Its protein is CASSYRDQGYGYTF.

This clone has only one observation. J is TRBJ2-3 and V is TRBV9; 8 nucleotides line up with TRBD2. Germline assignment: CDR1 SGDLS and CDR2 YYNGEE. Losses at the gene ends were 4 bases for V and 4 bases for J; bases not matched to a gene: 11. The length of the CDR3 is 16 residues. CDR3: CASSRYSGREADTQYF. As DNA, the CDR3 is TGTGCCAGCAGCCGTTACAGTGGGCGGGAGGCAGATACGCAGTATTTT.

This chain uses TRBV7-9 with TRBJ1-5, with D perhaps matching TRBD1 (5 bases). V lost 5 bases and J 6 bases, leaving 14 bases between the germline ends. This CDR3 is built from 14 residues. Germline V gene lookup returns CDR1 SEHNR and CDR2 FQNEAQ (reference sequence). CDR3 nucleotides: TGTGCCAGCAGCCCGGACCGCGGGGCTCAGCCCCAGCATTTT. Its translation is CASSPDRGAQPQHF.

The CDR3 DNA follows: TGCGCCAGCAGCCAAGACGGTTACGAGCAGTACTTC. This encodes CASSQDGYEQYF. This chain connects TRBV4-1 to TRBJ2-7; D not resolved. CDR1 is MGHRA, CDR2 YSYEKL, per germline. V lost 0 bases, J lost 4 bases, and 4 bases lay in between. This CDR3 is 12 amino acids long.